The 8 T cell receptor beta chains below were found in one sample sequenced in a study of cytomegalovirus exposure and HLA in healthy donors. In the PCR, 60 Vbeta and 13 Jbeta primers were used. Generated by immunoSEQ multiplex PCR, the TCRdb table keeps only in-frame clones and is missing some. The repertoire holds under 300,000 clones, with around 80% as singletons. Sequencing input: PBMCs. These receptors were taken from a woman aged 55-75 years in good health and CMV-seropositive.

This rearrangement joins TRBV4-2 to TRBJ2-2, with a weak D call TRBD2 (6 bases). Germline V lookup: CDR1 LGHNA, CDR2 YNFKEQ. V shed 6 bases and J shed 1 base, with 15 bases lying between them. The CDR3 is 16 amino acids. CDR3 protein: CASSPYMEGNTGELFF. The CDR3 nucleotides are TGTGCCAGCAGTCCATATATGGAGGGGAACACCGGGGAGCTGTTTTTT.

The chain joins TRBV5-4 to TRBJ2-1; TRBD2 agrees at 8 bases. J gave up 14 bases and V 4 bases, and 11 bases lay outside the gene matches. Germline CDR1 reads SGHNT; CDR2 reads YYREEE (reference sequence). The CDR3 loop spans 13 amino acids. The CDR3 loop is CASSPISGEREFF. For the CDR3, the DNA is TGTGCCAGCAGCCCGATTAGCGGGGAGAGAGAGTTCTTC.

The sample holds a few counts of this clone. The chain couples TRBV2 to TRBJ2-1, with no clear D. Trimming removed 4 bases from V and 3 bases from J, with 10 bases in between. This CDR3 spans 14 amino acids. The V gene's germline CDR1 is SNHLY and CDR2 FYNNEI. CDR3 residues: CASSVFGHYNEQFF. For the CDR3, the DNA is TGTGCCAGCAGTGTTTTTGGCCACTACAATGAGCAGTTCTTC. The full variable domain, in which reference TRBV2 and TRBJ2-1 provide the parts outside the CDR3, is EPEVTQTPSHQVTQMGQEVILRCVPISNHLYFYWYRQILGQKVEFLVSFYNNEISEKSEIFDDQFSVERPDGSNFTLKIRSTKLEDSAMYFCASSVFGHYNEQFFGPGTRLTVL.

The J gene is TRBJ2-2, the V gene TRBV2, with TRBD1 as a possible D gene (6 bases). Germline-derived CDR1 and CDR2 are SNHLY and FYNNEI. The germline V and J ends were trimmed by 8 bases and 4 bases, with 11 bases remaining between them. The CDR3 totals 13 residues. The CDR3 DNA follows: TGTGCCAGCCCTACAGGGCCCACCGGGGAGCTGTTTTTT. Its translation is CASPTGPTGELFF.

The V gene is TRBV6-5, the J gene TRBJ2-5, with 7 bases matching TRBD2. J gave up 5 bases and V 6 bases, and 6 bases lay outside the gene matches. Germline V gene sequence: CDR1 MNHEY, CDR2 SVGAGI. CDR3 length: 13 amino acids. This CDR3 reads CASSLREAETQYF. The CDR3 coding sequence is TGTGCCAGCAGCTTACGGGAGGCGGAGACCCAGTACTTC.

This chain links TRBV5-4 with TRBJ2-5; D possibly corresponds to TRBD2 (5 bases). The DNA end lines up better with TRBJ2-7; the J call may be wrong. The CDR3 spans 14 residues. Germline values: CDR1 SGHNT, CDR2 YYREEE (reference sequence). The CDR3 sequence: CASSGSAVPYEQYF. The CDR3 DNA reads TGTGCCAGCAGCGGGAGCGCTGTACCCTACGAGCAGTACTTC.

The chain recombines TRBV5-1 with TRBJ2-1; the D is unclear. The CDR3 is 14 residues long. Per germline, CDR1 SGHRS and CDR2 YFSETQ. Trimming removed 2 bases at V and 0 bases at J, with 6 bases between. The CDR3: CASSLQSSYNEQFF. Written as DNA, the CDR3 is TGCGCCAGCAGCTTACAGAGCTCCTACAATGAGCAGTTCTTC.

The chain recombines TRBV10-3 with TRBJ2-2; 7 bases map to TRBD1. Germline V gives CDR1 ENHRY, CDR2 SYGVKD. This CDR3 spans 13 amino acids. Trimming took 8 bases from V and 6 from J; bases not matched to a gene: 6. The CDR3, as DNA: TGTGCCATCGGTAGACAGGGCTCCGGGGAGCTGTTTTTT. This encodes CAIGRQGSGELFF.